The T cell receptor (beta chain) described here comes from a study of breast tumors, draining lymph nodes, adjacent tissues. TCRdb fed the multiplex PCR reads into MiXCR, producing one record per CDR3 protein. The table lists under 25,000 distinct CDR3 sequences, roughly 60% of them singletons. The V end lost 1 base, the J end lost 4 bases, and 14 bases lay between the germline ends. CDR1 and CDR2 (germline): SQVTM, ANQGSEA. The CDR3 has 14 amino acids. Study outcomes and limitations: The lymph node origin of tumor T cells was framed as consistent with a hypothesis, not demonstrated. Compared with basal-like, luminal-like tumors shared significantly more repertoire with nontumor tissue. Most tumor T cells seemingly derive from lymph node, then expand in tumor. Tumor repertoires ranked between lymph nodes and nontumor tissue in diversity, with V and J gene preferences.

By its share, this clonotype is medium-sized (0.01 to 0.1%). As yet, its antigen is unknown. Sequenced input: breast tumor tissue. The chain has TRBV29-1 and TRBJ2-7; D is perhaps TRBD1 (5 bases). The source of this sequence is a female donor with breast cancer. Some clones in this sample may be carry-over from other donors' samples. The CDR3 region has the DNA TGCAGCGTTGAAGTGTGGCAGCAGGGTTACGAGCAGTACTTC. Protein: CSVEVWQQGYEQYF.